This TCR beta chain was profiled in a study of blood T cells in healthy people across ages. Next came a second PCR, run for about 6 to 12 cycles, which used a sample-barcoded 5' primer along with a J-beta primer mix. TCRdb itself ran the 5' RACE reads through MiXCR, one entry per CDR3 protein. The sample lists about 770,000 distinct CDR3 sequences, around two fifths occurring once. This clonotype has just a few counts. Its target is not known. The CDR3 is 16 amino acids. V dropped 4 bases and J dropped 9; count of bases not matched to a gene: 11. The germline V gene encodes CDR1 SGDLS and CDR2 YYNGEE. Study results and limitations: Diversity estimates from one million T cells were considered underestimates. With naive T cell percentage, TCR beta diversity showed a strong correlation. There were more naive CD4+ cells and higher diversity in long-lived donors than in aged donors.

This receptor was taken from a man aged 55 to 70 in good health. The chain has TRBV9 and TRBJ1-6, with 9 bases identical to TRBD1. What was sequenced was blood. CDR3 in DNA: TGTGCCAGCAGCTCCTCGGGACAGGGTTTCGGTTCACCCCTCCACTTT. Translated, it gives CASSSSGQGFGSPLHF.